The entry that follows covers one T cell receptor (beta chain) sequence. What it binds is not known. Reverse transcription of roughly 0.5 to 1 ug RNA was performed with random hexamers. The TCR beta CDR3 was amplified by immunoSEQ multiplex PCR across 54 Vbeta, 13 Jbeta. Each CDR3 protein gets one entry after TCRdb re-called the immunoSEQ multiplex PCR reads with MiXCR. The sample yields around 130,000 distinct CDR3 sequences, about 96% seen once. These data are taken from a study of CD8 T cells in Susac syndrome. Regarding the study as a whole: As the study acknowledged, the number of individuals in its TCR sequencing and HLA analysis was relatively small.

Healthy donors, matched for age and sex, constituted the control group. TEMRA cells underwent FACS enrichment and CD8+ and CD4+ T cells underwent negative isolation. The CDR3 extends over 12 amino acids. V was trimmed by 8 bases and J by 0 bases, leaving 7 bases between them. Germline assignment: CDR1 MNHEY and CDR2 SMNVEV (reference sequence). The source material was CD4+ T cells from PBMCs. This TCR was sampled from a human donor in good health. The chain couples TRBV27 to TRBJ1-1, with TRBD1 as a possible D gene (5 bases). CDR3 loop: CASRGMNTEAFF. CDR3 coding DNA: TGTGCCAGCCGGGGGATGAACACTGAAGCTTTCTTT.